These 31 T cell receptor beta chains came from one sample sequenced in a study of healthy donors' naive CD4 and CD8 T cells. Starting from 500 ng of total RNA, TCR libraries were made with linear amplification. TCRdb used MiXCR to reprocess the reads, holding one entry per CDR3 protein. The sample holds roughly 200,000 distinct CDR3 sequences, around 74% seen once. Specimen: naive CD4+ and CD8+ T cells sorted from blood, pooled from several donors. Receptors were obtained from a pool of human donors in good health; the sample pools cells from several healthy donors.

The chain is built from TRBV29-1 and TRBJ1-5, with 9 bases aligning to TRBD1. Unmatched junction bases numbered 2, after V lost 5 bases and J lost 6 bases. Per germline, CDR1 SQVTM and CDR2 ANQGSEA. CDR3 length: 12 amino acids. DNA for the CDR3: TGCAGCGTTATGGACAGGGGTCAGCCCCAGCATTTT. It encodes CSVMDRGQPQHF.

The chain couples TRBV19 to TRBJ1-2; D unclear. V was trimmed by 3 bases and J by 10 bases, leaving 15 bases between them. Per germline, CDR1 LNHDA and CDR2 SQIVND (reference sequence). This CDR3 region has 13 residues. CDR3 loop: CASSIPDTPHYTF. The CDR3 region has the DNA TGTGCCAGTAGTATTCCCGACACTCCTCACTACACCTTC.

This clonotype came up a few times. Mismatch with germline at one junction end may stem from a read error. This chain joins TRBV30 and TRBJ2-6; tentatively, D is TRBD2 (6 bases). The CDR3 consists of 14 residues. Germline V gene lookup returns CDR1 GTSNPN and CDR2 SVGIG (reference sequence). CDR3 sequence reads: CAWGSGTGVNVLTF. As DNA, the CDR3 is TGTGCCTGGGGTAGCGGAACTGGGGTCAACGTCCTGACTTTC.

This chain links TRBV29-1 with TRBJ2-3; tentatively, D is TRBD1 or TRBD2 (5 bases each). Between the trimmed V and J ends, which lost 5 bases and 2 bases, there was a span of 8 bases. The CDR3 loop spans 12 amino acids. Germline V gene sequence: CDR1 SQVTM, CDR2 ANQGSEA. Here the CDR3 reads CSVSGATDTQYF. The CDR3 DNA reads TGCAGCGTTTCCGGGGCCACAGATACGCAGTATTTT.

The chain is built from TRBV13 and TRBJ2-7, with 14 bases aligning to TRBD2. V dropped 6 bases and J dropped 3; count of bases not matched to a gene: 7. Germline-derived CDR1 and CDR2 are PRHDT and FYEKMQ (reference sequence). The CDR3 runs to 16 residues. CDR3 nucleotide sequence: TGTGCCAGCAGTCTAGGCGGGACTAGCGGGAGCTACGAGCAGTACTTC. It encodes CASSLGGTSGSYEQYF. Based on the CDR3 plus reference TRBV13 and TRBJ2-7, the full variable domain is AAGVIQSPRHLIKEKRETATLKCYPIPRHDTVYWYQQGPGQDPQFLISFYEKMQSDKGSIPDRFSAQQFSDYHSELNMSSLELGDSALYFCASSLGGTSGSYEQYFGPGTRLTVT.

This clonotype is a singleton in its sample. V gene TRBV29-1 combines with J gene TRBJ2-7; 14 bases fit TRBD2. The CDR3 consists of 15 residues. The V and J ends lost 6 bases and 3 bases, in that order; junction bases with no gene match: 7. Germline lookup yields CDR1 SQVTM and CDR2 ANQGSEA. CDR3 protein: CSVEGLAGEDYEQYF. The CDR3 nucleotides are TGCAGCGTGGAGGGACTAGCGGGAGAGGACTACGAGCAGTACTTC.

The chain links TRBV19 to TRBJ2-7, with TRBD2 identical over 7 bases. The CDR3 is 16 residues long. The V gene end was trimmed by 1 base and the J gene end by 3 bases; junction bases not matched to a gene: 9. Looked up from germline, CDR1 is LNHDA and CDR2 is SQIVND (reference sequence). CDR3 nucleotide sequence: TGTGCCAGTAGTATAGGCGACGGGGAGGGGTTCTACGAGCAGTACTTC. This codes for CASSIGDGEGFYEQYF.

The chain carries TRBV6-5 and TRBJ2-3; the D gene is possibly TRBD2 (6 bases). The CDR3 has 13 residues. V was clipped by 6 bases and J by 3 bases, with 10 bases between them. Germline CDR1 MNHEY, CDR2 SVGAGI. The DNA for the CDR3 is TGTGCCAGCAGGCGACTAGATACAGATACGCAGTATTTT. This encodes CASRRLDTDTQYF.

This clonotype was counted between two and nine times. The V gene is TRBV29-1, the J gene TRBJ2-7, with 10 bases lining up with TRBD1. Germline CDR1 SQVTM, CDR2 ANQGSEA. The CDR3 spans 13 residues. V shed 4 bases, J shed 2 bases, and the junction held 2 bases outside the gene matches. As DNA, the CDR3 is TGCAGCGTTGCTGGGACAGGGGCCTACGAGCAGTACTTC. Translated, it gives CSVAGTGAYEQYF.

J is TRBJ2-1 and V is TRBV27, with 13 bases matching TRBD2. The J segment lost 7 bases and the V segment lost 7 bases, leaving 7 bases of the junction unmatched. The CDR3 sequence is 15 residues long. Germline CDR1 MNHEY, CDR2 SMNVEV (reference sequence). The CDR3 spells CASISGTSGTNEQFF. The CDR3 bases are TGTGCCAGCATCTCCGGGACTAGCGGGACGAATGAGCAGTTCTTC.

The chain carries TRBV19 and TRBJ2-7, with TRBD2 as a possible D gene (5 bases). The CDR3 is made up of 15 amino acids. The germline V gene encodes CDR1 LNHDA and CDR2 SQIVND (reference sequence). Deletions cut 1 base from V and 3 bases from J, with 13 bases between. As DNA, the CDR3 is TGTGCCAGTAGTATAGTAGGGCGGGCACACTACGAGCAGTACTTC. This encodes CASSIVGRAHYEQYF.

The CDR3 coding sequence is TGCAGCGTCGAAAACAGGGTGGAGAACACTGAAGCTTTCTTT. It translates to CSVENRVENTEAFF. J is TRBJ1-1 and V is TRBV29-1; D perhaps matches TRBD1 (6 bases). The CDR3 runs 14 residues. The V end lost 6 bases, the J end lost 1 base, and 15 bases lay between the germline ends. Germline CDR1 reads SQVTM; CDR2 reads ANQGSEA.

This clonotype has more than one count but fewer than ten. The chain carries TRBV15 and TRBJ1-2; TRBD1 matches 9 bases. The V gene end was trimmed by 6 bases and the J gene end by 4 bases; junction bases not matched to a gene: 6. The CDR3 consists of 14 residues. Germline CDR1 is LNHNV and CDR2 is YYDKDF (reference sequence). CDR3 nucleotides: TGTGCCACCAGTGTGGGACAGGGCGCCTATGGCTACACCTTC. Residues: CATSVGQGAYGYTF. The full variable domain, rest sourced from reference TRBV15 and TRBJ1-2, is DAMVIQNPRYQVTQFGKPVTLSCSQTLNHNVMYWYQQKSSQAPKLLFHYYDKDFNNEADTPDNFQSRRPNTSFCFLDIRSPGLGDTAMYLCATSVGQGAYGYTFGSGTRLTVV.

This chain uses TRBV30 with TRBJ2-1; TRBD1 is a possible D gene (6 bases). The germline V gene has CDR1 GTSNPN and CDR2 SVGIG (reference sequence). The CDR3 loop spans 13 amino acids. The germline V and J ends were trimmed by 3 bases and 6 bases, with 12 bases remaining between them. This CDR3 is CAWRVQGSNEQFF. CDR3 bases: TGTGCCTGGAGGGTTCAGGGGAGCAATGAGCAGTTCTTC. The full variable domain, with the rest looked up from reference TRBV30 and TRBJ2-1, is SQTIHQWPATLVQPVGSPLSLECTVEGTSNPNLYWYRQAAGRGLQLLFYSVGIGQISSEVPQNLSASRPQDRQFILSSKKLLLSDSGFYLCAWRVQGSNEQFFGPGTRLTVL.

In this sample, this clonotype turned up a few times. The V gene is TRBV2, the J gene TRBJ2-2; D is possibly TRBD1 or TRBD2 (6 bases each). The CDR3 is made up of 15 amino acids. Germline-derived CDR1 and CDR2 are SNHLY and FYNNEI. V dropped 10 bases and J dropped 3 bases, with 18 bases sitting between them. The CDR3 region is CATGGGATDTGELFF. CDR3 DNA sequence: TGTGCCACCGGGGGCGGGGCGACTGACACCGGGGAGCTGTTTTTT.

The V and J genes are TRBV6-2 or TRBV6-3 and TRBJ1-3; 7 nucleotides match TRBD1. The CDR3 contains 14 residues. Germline lookup yields CDR1 MNHEY and CDR2 SVGEGT. With V trimmed by 6 bases and J by 0 bases, 2 bases remained unmatched. Here the CDR3 DNA reads TGTGCCAGCAGAGGGACAGCCTCTGGAAACACCATATATTTT. It is translated as CASRGTASGNTIYF.

The genes are TRBV5-4 and TRBJ2-2; no firm D call. Germline V gene sequence: CDR1 SGHNT, CDR2 YYREEE (reference sequence). Trimming pared 5 bases from V and 3 bases from J, leaving 8 bases between. The CDR3 length is 13 residues. Written as DNA, the CDR3 is TGTGCCAGCAGTCCCGCGGACACCGGGGAGCTGTTTTTT. Its protein product is CASSPADTGELFF.

This chain joins TRBV2 and TRBJ2-1; 9 bases are a match to TRBD1. This CDR3 is 15 amino acids long. Germline V CDR1 and CDR2: SNHLY, FYNNEI. With V trimmed by 4 bases and J by 2 bases, 3 bases remained unmatched. The CDR3 region is CASSGDRGAYNEQFF. CDR3 nucleotides: TGTGCCAGCAGTGGCGACAGGGGGGCCTACAATGAGCAGTTCTTC.

The chain has TRBV5-6 and TRBJ2-7; TRBD1 aligns across 7 bases. CDR3 size: 14 residues. With V trimmed by 4 bases and J by 3 bases, 7 bases remained unmatched. Germline CDR1 SGHDT, CDR2 YYEEEE. CDR3 region: CASSLRQGVYEQYF. The CDR3 DNA reads as TGTGCCAGCAGCCTACGACAGGGCGTCTACGAGCAGTACTTC.

This chain joins TRBV29-1 and TRBJ2-7; D is uncertain. Germline CDR1 and CDR2: SQVTM and ANQGSEA. Trimming removed 4 bases at V and 3 bases at J, with 7 bases between. This CDR3 has 11 amino acids. The chain's CDR3 is CSVVVGYEQYF. CDR3 nucleotides: TGCAGCGTTGTGGTGGGCTACGAGCAGTACTTC.

The chain joins TRBV29-1 to TRBJ2-1; D may correspond to TRBD1 or TRBD2 (5 bases each). The germline gives CDR1 SQVTM, CDR2 ANQGSEA. CDR3 length equals 15 residues. Trimming took 6 bases from V and 4 from J, leaving 19 bases between them. Written as DNA, the CDR3 is TGCAGCGTCTTCTTTGAGGGAAGGGGATACAATGAGCAGTTCTTC. Translation: CSVFFEGRGYNEQFF.

Only one count was recorded for this clonotype. The chain links TRBV11-2 to TRBJ1-2; D remains ambiguous. V was pared by 8 bases and J by 6 bases, with 10 bases between. The CDR3 loop spans 11 amino acids. The germline CDR1 and CDR2 sequences are SGHAT and FQNNGV. CDR3 DNA sequence: TGTGCCAGCGGGTCATCGGATGGCTACACCTTC. Amino acid sequence: CASGSSDGYTF.

V gene TRBV6-5 combines with J gene TRBJ1-5; D is undetermined. This CDR3 has 12 residues. Germline assignment: CDR1 MNHEY and CDR2 SVGAGI. V gave up 4 bases and J gave up 6 bases, with 7 bases separating them. In nucleotides, the CDR3 is TGTGCCAGCAGTTCGAGAGGTCAGCCCCAGCATTTT. This gives the protein CASSSRGQPQHF.

The J gene is TRBJ2-1, the V gene TRBV11-1; D is undetermined. With 5 bases removed from V and 4 bases from J, the gap between germline ends came to 12 bases. The CDR3 runs 14 residues. Germline V gene data show CDR1 as SGHAT and CDR2 as FQDESV (reference sequence). CDR3 sequence: CASSPRPVYNEQFF. As DNA, the CDR3 is TGTGCCAGCAGCCCTCGACCGGTATACAATGAGCAGTTCTTC.

The V gene is TRBV13, the J gene TRBJ2-2; possibly TRBD1 or TRBD2 for D (5 bases each). Germline V gives CDR1 PRHDT, CDR2 FYEKMQ (reference sequence). This CDR3 contains 19 residues. Trimming stripped 0 bases from V and 1 base from J, with 18 bases between. CDR3 in amino acids: CASSLGPVGEKVNTGELFF. CDR3 sequence (DNA): TGTGCCAGCAGCTTAGGCCCCGTGGGGGAGAAGGTGAACACCGGGGAGCTGTTTTTT.

V gene TRBV28 combines with J gene TRBJ1-1; D gene uncertain. There are 15 residues in the CDR3. Per germline, CDR1 MDHEN and CDR2 SYDVKM. V was shortened by 2 bases and J by 1 base, with 11 bases between the two germline ends. The CDR3 reads CASSLLTTANTEAFF. CDR3 bases: TGTGCCAGCAGTTTACTAACGACGGCGAACACTGAAGCTTTCTTT.

CDR3 region: CASSQEGGFSNQPQHF. The DNA of the CDR3 is TGTGCCAGCAGCCAAGAAGGGGGTTTCTCCAATCAGCCCCAGCATTTT. The gene calls are TRBV4-2 and TRBJ1-5; D is possibly TRBD1 (6 bases). Trimming left V 0 bases short and J 3 bases short, with 12 bases between. The CDR3 length is 16 residues. Germline V lookup: CDR1 LGHNA, CDR2 YNFKEQ.

The rearrangement joins TRBV6-5 to TRBJ2-7, with TRBD1 matching over 7 bases. Germline trimming cut 5 bases from V and 4 bases from J; bases unmatched to any gene: 8. From germline, CDR1 is MNHEY and CDR2 SVGAGI. The CDR3 extends over 14 amino acids. The CDR3 region is CASSDLGQIYEQYF. As DNA, the CDR3 is TGTGCCAGCAGTGATCTGGGACAGATTTACGAGCAGTACTTC.

CDR3 nucleotide sequence: TGTGCCAGCGGGCCGTCGGTCGGGTCCGGTAAGCAGTACTTC. This gives the protein CASGPSVGSGKQYF. The chain links TRBV6-5 to TRBJ2-7; no clear D gene. Germline V lookup: CDR1 MNHEY, CDR2 SVGAGI. The germline V and J ends were trimmed by 8 bases and 8 bases, with 22 bases remaining between them. The CDR3 covers 14 residues.

The gene calls are TRBV6-1 and TRBJ1-1; D gene uncertain. CDR1 MNHNS and CDR2 SASEGT come from the germline V gene. Trimming left V 5 bases short and J 4 bases short, with 11 bases between. The CDR3 length is 13 residues. DNA for the CDR3: TGTGCCAGCAGTTCTCCGGCGGGCACTGAAGCTTTCTTT. It specifies CASSSPAGTEAFF.

The rearrangement joins TRBV15 to TRBJ1-2, with D possibly being TRBD1 (6 bases). This CDR3 is built from 14 residues. Germline V CDR1 and CDR2: LNHNV, YYDKDF (reference sequence). Trimming pared 0 bases from V and 8 bases from J, leaving 13 bases between. The CDR3 sequence is CATSREGNRDGYTF. CDR3 nucleotide sequence: TGTGCCACCAGCAGAGAGGGAAACAGGGACGGCTACACCTTC.